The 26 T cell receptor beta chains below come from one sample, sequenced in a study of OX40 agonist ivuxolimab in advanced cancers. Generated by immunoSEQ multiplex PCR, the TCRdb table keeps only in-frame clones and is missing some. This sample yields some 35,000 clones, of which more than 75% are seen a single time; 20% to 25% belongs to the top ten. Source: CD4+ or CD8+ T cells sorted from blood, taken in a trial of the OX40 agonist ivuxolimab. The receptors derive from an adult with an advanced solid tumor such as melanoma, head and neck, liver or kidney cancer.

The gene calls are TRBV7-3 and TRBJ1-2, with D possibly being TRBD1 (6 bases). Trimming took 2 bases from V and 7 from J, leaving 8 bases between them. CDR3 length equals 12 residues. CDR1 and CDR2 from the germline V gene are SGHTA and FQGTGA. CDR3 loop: CASSLGGRGYTF. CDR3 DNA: TGTGCCAGCAGCTTAGGGGGCCGTGGCTACACCTTC.

The CDR3 nucleotides read TGTGCCAGCAGCCCTGGAGGGAGGGAGGGCCAGACCCAGTACTTC. Amino acids: CASSPGGREGQTQYF. V gene TRBV5-4 combines with J gene TRBJ2-5; 7 bases map to TRBD2. The ends lost 4 bases at V and 6 bases at J; junction bases unmatched: 12. The CDR3 is made up of 15 amino acids. From germline, CDR1 is SGHNT and CDR2 YYREEE (reference sequence).

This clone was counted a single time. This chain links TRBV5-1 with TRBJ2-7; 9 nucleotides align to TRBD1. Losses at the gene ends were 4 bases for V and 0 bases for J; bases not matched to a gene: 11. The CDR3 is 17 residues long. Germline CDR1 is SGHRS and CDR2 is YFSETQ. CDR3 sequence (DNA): TGCGCCAGCAGCCTGGGGACAGGGCTCCTCCTCTCCTACGAGCAGTACTTC. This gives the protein CASSLGTGLLLSYEQYF. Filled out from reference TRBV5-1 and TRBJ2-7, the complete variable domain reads KAGVTQTPRYLIKTRGQQVTLSCSPISGHRSVSWYQQTPGQGLQFLFEYFSETQRNKGNFPGRFSGRQFSNSRSEMNVSTLELGDSALYLCASSLGTGLLLSYEQYFGPGTRLTVT.

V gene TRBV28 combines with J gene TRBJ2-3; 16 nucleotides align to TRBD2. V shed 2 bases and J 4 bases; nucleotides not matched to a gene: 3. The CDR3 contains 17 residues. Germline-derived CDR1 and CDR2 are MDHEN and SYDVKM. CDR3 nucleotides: TGTGCCAGCAGTTTAGGGACTAGCGGGAGGGTTTCAGATACGCAGTATTTT. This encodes CASSLGTSGRVSDTQYF.

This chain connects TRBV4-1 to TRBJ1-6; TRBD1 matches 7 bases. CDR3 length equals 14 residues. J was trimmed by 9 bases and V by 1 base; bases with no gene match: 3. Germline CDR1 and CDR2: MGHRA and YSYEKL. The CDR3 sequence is CASSQGQGFSPLHF. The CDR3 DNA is TGCGCCAGCAGCCAAGGACAGGGATTTTCACCCCTCCACTTT.

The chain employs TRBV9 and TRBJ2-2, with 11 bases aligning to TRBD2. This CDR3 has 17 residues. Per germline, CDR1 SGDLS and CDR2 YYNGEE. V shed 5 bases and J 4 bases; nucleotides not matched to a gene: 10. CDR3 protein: CASSGVRLAGRTGELFF. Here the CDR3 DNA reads TGTGCCAGCAGTGGGGTTAGACTAGCGGGACGCACCGGGGAGCTGTTTTTT.

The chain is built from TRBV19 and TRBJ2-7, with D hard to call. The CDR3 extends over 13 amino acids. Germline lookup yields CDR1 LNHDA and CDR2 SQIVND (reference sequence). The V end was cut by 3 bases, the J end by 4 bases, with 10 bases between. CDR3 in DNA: TGTGCCAGTAGTATTTCTAGTGGGTACGAGCAGTACTTC. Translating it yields CASSISSGYEQYF.

The CDR3 sequence is CASSLGVYGYTF. The CDR3 bases are TGTGCCAGCAGCTTAGGTGTCTATGGCTACACCTTC. The gene calls are TRBV7-3 and TRBJ1-2; D gene uncertain. The CDR3 has 12 residues. Germline V gene sequence: CDR1 SGHTA, CDR2 FQGTGA. V was cut by 2 bases and J by 4 bases, with 5 bases left in between.

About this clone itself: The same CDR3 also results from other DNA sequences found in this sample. CDR3: CASKGGQGGQPQHF. CDR3 nucleotides: TGTGCCAGTAAGGGGGGACAGGGGGGGCAGCCCCAGCATTTT. This rearrangement joins TRBV19 to TRBJ1-5; 11 nucleotides agree with TRBD1. The CDR3 extends over 14 amino acids. CDR1 LNHDA and CDR2 SQIVND come from the germline V gene (reference sequence). V dropped 7 bases and J dropped 7; count of bases not matched to a gene: 6.

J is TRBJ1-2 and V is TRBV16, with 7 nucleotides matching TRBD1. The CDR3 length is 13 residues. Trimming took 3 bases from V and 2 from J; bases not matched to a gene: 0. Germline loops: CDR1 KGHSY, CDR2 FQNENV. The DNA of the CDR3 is TGTGCCAGCAGCCAGACAGGGAACTATGGCTACACCTTC. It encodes CASSQTGNYGYTF. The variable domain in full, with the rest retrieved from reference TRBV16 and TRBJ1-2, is GEEVAQTPKHLVRGEGQKAKLYCAPIKGHSYVFWYQQVLKNEFKFLISFQNENVFDETGMPKERFSAKCLPNSPCSLEIQATKLEDSAVYFCASSQTGNYGYTFGSGTRLTVV.

The CDR3 DNA is TGTGCCAGCAGCTTGACAGGGGGCTTCGAAGCTTTCTTT. Its translation is CASSLTGGFEAFF. The chain couples TRBV5-4 to TRBJ1-1, with 9 nucleotides matching TRBD1. The CDR3 sequence is 13 residues long. The germline CDR1 and CDR2 sequences are SGHNT and YYREEE (reference sequence). The J segment lost 8 bases and the V segment lost 1 base, leaving 3 bases of the junction unmatched.

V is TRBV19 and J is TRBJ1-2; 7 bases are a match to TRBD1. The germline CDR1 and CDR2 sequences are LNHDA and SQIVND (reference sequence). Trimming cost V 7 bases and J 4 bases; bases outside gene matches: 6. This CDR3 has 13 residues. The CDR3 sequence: CASTATGPYGYTF. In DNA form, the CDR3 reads TGTGCCAGTACTGCGACAGGGCCCTATGGCTACACCTTC.

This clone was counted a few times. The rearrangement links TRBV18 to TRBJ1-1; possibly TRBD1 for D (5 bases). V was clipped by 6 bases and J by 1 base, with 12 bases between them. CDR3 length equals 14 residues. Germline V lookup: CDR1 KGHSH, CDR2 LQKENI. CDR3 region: CASSQGRENTEAFF. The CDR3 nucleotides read TGTGCCAGCTCGCAGGGACGGGAGAACACTGAAGCTTTCTTT.

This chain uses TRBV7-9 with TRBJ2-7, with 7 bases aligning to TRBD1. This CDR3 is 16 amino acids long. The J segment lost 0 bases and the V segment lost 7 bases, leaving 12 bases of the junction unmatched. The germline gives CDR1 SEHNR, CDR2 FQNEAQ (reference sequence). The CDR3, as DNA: TGTGCCAGCACCCCCTCACAAGGGACAGCCTCCTACGAGCAGTACTTC. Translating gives CASTPSQGTASYEQYF.

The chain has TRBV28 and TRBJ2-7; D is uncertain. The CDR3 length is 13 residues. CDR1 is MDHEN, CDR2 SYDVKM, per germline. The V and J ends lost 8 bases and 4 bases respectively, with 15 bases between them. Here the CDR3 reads CASRIGLSYEQYF. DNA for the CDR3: TGTGCCAGCCGTATCGGGCTATCGTACGAGCAGTACTTC.

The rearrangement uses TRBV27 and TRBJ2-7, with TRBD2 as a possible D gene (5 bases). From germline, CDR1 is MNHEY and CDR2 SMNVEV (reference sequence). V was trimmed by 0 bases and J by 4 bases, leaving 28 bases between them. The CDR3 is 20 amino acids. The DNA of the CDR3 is TGTGCCAGCAGTTTATCGTCGAGCGGCTTCACCCGCTCTTACTCTTACGAGCAGTACTTC. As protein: CASSLSSSGFTRSYSYEQYF.

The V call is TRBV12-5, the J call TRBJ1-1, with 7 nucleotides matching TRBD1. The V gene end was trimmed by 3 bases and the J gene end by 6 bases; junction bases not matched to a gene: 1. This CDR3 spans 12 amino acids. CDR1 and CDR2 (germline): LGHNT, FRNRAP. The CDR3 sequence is CASGFTGAEAFF. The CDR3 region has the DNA TGTGCTAGTGGTTTTACAGGGGCTGAAGCTTTCTTT.

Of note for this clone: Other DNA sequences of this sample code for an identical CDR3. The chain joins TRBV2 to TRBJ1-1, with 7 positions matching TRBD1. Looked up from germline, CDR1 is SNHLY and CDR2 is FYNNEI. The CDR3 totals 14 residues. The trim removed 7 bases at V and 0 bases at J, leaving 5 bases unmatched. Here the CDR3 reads CASTRQGMNTEAFF. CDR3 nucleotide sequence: TGTGCCAGCACGCGACAGGGAATGAACACTGAAGCTTTCTTT.

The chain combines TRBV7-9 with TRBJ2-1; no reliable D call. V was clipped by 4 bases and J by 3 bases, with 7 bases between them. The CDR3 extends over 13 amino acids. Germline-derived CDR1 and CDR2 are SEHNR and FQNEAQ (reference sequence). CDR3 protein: CASSSTLYNEQFF. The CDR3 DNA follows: TGTGCCAGCAGCTCAACCCTCTACAATGAGCAGTTCTTC.

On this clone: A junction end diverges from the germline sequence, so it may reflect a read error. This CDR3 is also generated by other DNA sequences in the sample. CDR3 nucleotides: TGCGCCAGAAGCTCTTGGGACAGGGGTCAGCCCCAGCATTTT. Amino acids: CARSSWDRGQPQHF. The chain links TRBV5-3 to TRBJ1-5; 10 bases align to TRBD1. TRBV5-3 is annotated as an ORF whose role is uncertain. The CDR3 extends over 14 amino acids.

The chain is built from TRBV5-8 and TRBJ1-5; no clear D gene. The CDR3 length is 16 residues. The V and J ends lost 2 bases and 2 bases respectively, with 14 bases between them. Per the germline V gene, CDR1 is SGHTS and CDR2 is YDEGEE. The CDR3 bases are TGTGCCAGCAGCTTTAGGACGAGAATGGGCAATCAGCCCCAGCATTTT. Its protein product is CASSFRTRMGNQPQHF.

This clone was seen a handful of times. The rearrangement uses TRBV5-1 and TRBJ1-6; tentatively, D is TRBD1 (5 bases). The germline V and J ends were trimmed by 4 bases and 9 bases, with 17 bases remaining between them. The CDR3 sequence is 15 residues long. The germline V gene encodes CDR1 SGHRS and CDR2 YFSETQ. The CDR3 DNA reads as TGCGCCAGCAGCGAAAGGGGAGGGACCGCTTCACCCCTCCACTTT. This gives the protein CASSERGGTASPLHF.

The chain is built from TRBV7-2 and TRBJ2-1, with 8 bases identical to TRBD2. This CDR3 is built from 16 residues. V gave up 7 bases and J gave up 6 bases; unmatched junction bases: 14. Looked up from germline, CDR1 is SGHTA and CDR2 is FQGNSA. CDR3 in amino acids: CASTSNSGNGFNEQFF. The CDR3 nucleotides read TGTGCCAGCACCTCGAATAGCGGGAACGGCTTCAATGAGCAGTTCTTC. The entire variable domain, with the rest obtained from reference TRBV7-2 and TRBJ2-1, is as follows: GAGVSQSPSNKVTEKGKDVELRCDPISGHTALYWYRQSLGQGLEFLIYFQGNSAPDKSGLPSDRFSAERTGGSVSTLTIQRTQQEDSAVYLCASTSNSGNGFNEQFFGPGTRLTVL.

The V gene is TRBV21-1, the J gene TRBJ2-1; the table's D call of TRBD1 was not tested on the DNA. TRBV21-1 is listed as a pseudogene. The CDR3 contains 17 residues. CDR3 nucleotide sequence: TGTGCCAGCAGCAAAGCGCCGGGACAGGAAAGGGATACTGAGCAGTTCTTC. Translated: CASSKAPGQERDTEQFF.

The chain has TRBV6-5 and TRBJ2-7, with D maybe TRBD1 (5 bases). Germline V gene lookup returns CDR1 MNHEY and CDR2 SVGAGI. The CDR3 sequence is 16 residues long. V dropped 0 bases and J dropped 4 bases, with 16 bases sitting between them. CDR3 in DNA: TGTGCCAGCAGTTACTCAAGCACCAGGGCCCCTTACGAGCAGTACTTC. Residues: CASSYSSTRAPYEQYF.

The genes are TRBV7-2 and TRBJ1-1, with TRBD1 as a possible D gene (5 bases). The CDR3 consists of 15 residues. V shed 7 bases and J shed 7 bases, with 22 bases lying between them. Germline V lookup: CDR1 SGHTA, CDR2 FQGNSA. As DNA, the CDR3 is TGTGCCAGCATCCTCTCCTTCTCGGGGGGAGGTGAAGCTTTCTTT. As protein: CASILSFSGGGEAFF.